A single sample gave rise to the 14 T cell receptor beta chains below, sequenced in a study of spatial heterogeneity in lung cancer. TCRdb passed the 5' RACE reads through MiXCR, listing each CDR3 protein once. The sample gives 100,000 to 120,000 distinct CDR3 sequences, 11% of which show up once; roughly 26% is in the top ten. Regarding time point: blood at routine non-recurrence follow-up after resection. The material sequenced was PBMCs, taken at follow-up. The receptors derive from a female donor with early-stage non-small cell lung cancer.

With respect to this clonotype: Its ends do not fully match the called genes, so a read error is possible. V usage is TRBV11-2 and J usage is TRBJ2-2, with TRBD2 matching 10 bases. The CDR3 length is 16 residues. Germline-derived CDR1 and CDR2 are SGHAT and FQNNGV. CDR3 sequence reads: CVSSLSTSGMAGELFF. The CDR3 DNA is TGTGTCAGCAGCTTATCCACTAGCGGGATGGCCGGGGAGCTGTTTTTT.

This clonotype was detected many times. This chain uses TRBV18 with TRBJ1-1; D is perhaps TRBD1 (6 bases). CDR3 length equals 14 residues. CDR1 is KGHSH and CDR2 is LQKENI in the germline V gene. Trimming took off 3 bases at V and 2 bases at J, with 10 bases between the two ends. CDR3 region: CASSPDSLNTEAFF. The CDR3 nucleotides read TGTGCCAGCTCACCGGACAGCCTCAACACTGAAGCTTTCTTT.

There are a few counts of this clonotype. The chain has TRBV12-3 or TRBV12-4 and TRBJ2-5; D call uncertain. This CDR3 region has 12 residues. V was pared by 6 bases and J by 0 bases, with 5 bases between. The CDR3 here is CASRGYQETQYF. CDR3 in DNA: TGTGCCAGCAGAGGGTACCAAGAGACCCAGTACTTC.

This clonotype was seen repeatedly, ten times or more. V usage is TRBV9 and J usage is TRBJ2-3; TRBD2 matches 7 bases. This CDR3 contains 16 residues. Looked up from germline, CDR1 is SGDLS and CDR2 is YYNGEE. Unmatched junction bases numbered 8, after V lost 0 bases and J lost 4 bases. The CDR3 region is CASSVAGRAGADTQYF. In nucleotides, the CDR3 is TGTGCCAGCAGCGTAGCTGGGAGGGCGGGAGCAGATACGCAGTATTTT.

This chain joins TRBV7-2 and TRBJ2-1; TRBD2 agrees at 7 bases. This CDR3 has 16 residues. Losses at the gene ends were 5 bases for V and 6 bases for J; bases not matched to a gene: 13. Germline CDR1 is SGHTA and CDR2 is FQGNSA. The CDR3: CASSPYGGGSRNEQFF. CDR3 nucleotides: TGTGCCAGCAGCCCGTACGGAGGCGGGAGTCGCAATGAGCAGTTCTTC.

The V gene is TRBV5-5, the J gene TRBJ1-5; no clear D. V dropped 2 bases and J dropped 4 bases, with 7 bases sitting between them. The length of the CDR3 is 13 residues. Germline CDR1 SGHKS, CDR2 YYEKEE (reference sequence). CDR3 residues: CASSFTGNQPQHF. The CDR3 nucleotides are TGTGCCAGCAGCTTTACGGGGAATCAGCCCCAGCATTTT.

This clonotype appeared a few times. This rearrangement joins TRBV19 to TRBJ2-1; D is possibly TRBD2 (6 bases). CDR1 and CDR2 (germline): LNHDA, SQIVND (reference sequence). V gave up 4 bases and J gave up 7 bases, with 11 bases separating them. This CDR3 region has 13 residues. The CDR3 protein is CASSTGLQNEQFF. In DNA, the CDR3 is TGTGCCAGTAGTACGGGACTTCAAAATGAGCAGTTCTTC.

The V gene is TRBV29-1, the J gene TRBJ1-1, with unresolved D. The CDR3 sequence is 11 residues long. V lost 4 bases and J 8 bases, leaving 11 bases between the germline ends. Germline assignment: CDR1 SQVTM and CDR2 ANQGSEA. CDR3 loop: CSVGPGSEAFF. CDR3 DNA sequence: TGCAGCGTTGGCCCCGGGAGCGAAGCTTTCTTT.

The chain joins TRBV28 to TRBJ2-7; 10 bases fit TRBD2. CDR3 length: 18 amino acids. V lost 1 base and J lost 0; bases outside the gene matches: 9. Germline lookup yields CDR1 MDHEN and CDR2 SYDVKM. In DNA form, the CDR3 reads TGTGCCAGCAGTTTATTCCGAATGACTAGCGGGCACTCCTACGAGCAGTACTTC. Translated, it gives CASSLFRMTSGHSYEQYF.

The genes are TRBV5-1 and TRBJ2-6; D ambiguous. Looked up from germline, CDR1 is SGHRS and CDR2 is YFSETQ. This CDR3 region has 17 residues. V shed 0 bases and J shed 2 bases, with 12 bases lying between them. The CDR3 reads CASSLGAGGAGANVLTF. In DNA, the CDR3 is TGCGCCAGCAGCTTGGGCGCAGGCGGCGCTGGGGCCAACGTCCTGACTTTC.

The chain is built from TRBV12-3 or TRBV12-4 and TRBJ2-5; 9 positions agree with TRBD1. V dropped 6 bases and J dropped 7; count of bases not matched to a gene: 6. The CDR3 has 13 residues. The CDR3 DNA sequence: TGTGCCAGCAGGGGGACAGGGCATGCGACCCAGTACTTC. This encodes CASRGTGHATQYF.

This clonotype was detected ten times or more. This chain joins TRBV10-2 and TRBJ2-5; no definite D call. The CDR3 length is 12 residues. The V end was cut by 6 bases, the J end by 5 bases, with 10 bases between. CDR1 is WSHSY, CDR2 SAAADI, per germline. CDR3 DNA: TGCGCCAGCAGAGGTAGTTATGAGACCCAGTACTTC. Translating it yields CASRGSYETQYF.

The chain carries TRBV2 and TRBJ2-7, with D possibly TRBD2 on 6 matching bases. Between the trimmed V and J ends, which lost 8 bases and 13 bases, there was a span of 24 bases. The CDR3 runs 13 residues. Germline V lookup: CDR1 SNHLY, CDR2 FYNNEI. The CDR3 region is CASGPHGLRAGYF. CDR3 bases: TGTGCCAGCGGGCCACATGGACTCCGTGCGGGATACTTC.

This clonotype was counted between two and nine times. The chain is built from TRBV29-1 and TRBJ1-5, with D unclear. CDR3 length: 14 amino acids. With 6 bases removed from V and 4 bases from J, the gap between germline ends came to 16 bases. Germline CDR1 reads SQVTM; CDR2 reads ANQGSEA. CDR3 loop: CSVVVEGGNQPQHF. The CDR3 DNA follows: TGCAGCGTCGTGGTTGAGGGTGGTAATCAGCCCCAGCATTTT.